This T cell receptor (beta chain) comes out of a study of blood T cell repertoires in COVID-19. In the authors' workflow: Estimated nucleated cell counts came from reference gene primer amplification. Libraries were prepared by immunoSEQ multiplex PCR; TCRdb keeps only in-frame clonotypes and omits some of them. Clonal size and the V and J genes are those of that table, whereas D and trimming came from the DNA. The data contain 80,000 to 100,000 clones, under 80% of them singletons. This receptor was taken from a man in his 70s with COVID-19, enrolled during active disease. Material for sequencing was peripheral blood.

The CDR3 loop reads CASSPATHYRDEQYF. The CDR3 bases are TGTGCCAGCAGCCCAGCCACCCACTACAGGGACGAGCAGTACTTC. This chain joins TRBV11-3 and TRBJ2-7; perhaps TRBD1 as D (6 bases). The CDR3 extends over 15 amino acids. The ends were cut back, 5 bases at V and 5 bases at J, with 19 bases in the middle. Germline CDR1 reads SGHNT; CDR2 reads YENEEA. The whole variable domain, filled in from reference TRBV11-3 and TRBJ2-7, reads EAGVVQSPRYKIIEKKQPVAFWCNPISGHNTLYWYLQNLGQGPELLIRYENEEAVDDSQLPKDRFSAERLKGVDSTLKIQPAELGDSAVYLCASSPATHYRDEQYFGPGTRLTVT.